This TCR beta chain was sequenced for a study of T cell repertoires in cytomegalovirus infection (dated by TCRdb to the late 2010s). For context, the study as a whole: The peptide stimulations were aimed at well-studied HLA-B-restricted epitopes as well as recently identified HLA-C-restricted CMV epitopes, whose presentation resists viral immunomodulation. Donor HLA type was relevant to the analysis, because carriage of CMV infection together with the matching HLA type was indicated by public TCR beta signatures. Here is what the overall study found, with its caveats: The ex vivo response was dominated by HLA-C-restricted CMV-specific TCR beta clonotypes, which also provided the single most frequent clonotype in two of eight donors. In both this cohort and an independent roughly 350-donor cohort, the cumulative frequency of public TCR beta family members distinguished carriers of CMV infection plus the relevant HLA type.

The treatment or condition tag for this specimen amounts to: in vitro stimulation with specific CMV peptide epitopes to enrich CMV-specific T cells. The germline V gene yields SGHVS for CDR1 and FNYEAQ for CDR2. V and J are trimmed by 5 bases and 7 bases, and the gene matches miss 13 bases of the junction. Counted from cysteine to phenylalanine, this CDR3 has 16 amino acids. Just the 48-base CDR3 DNA is kept, in frame starting at base 1. TCRdb shows the sequencer as Illumina HiSeq 1500. The raw public reads went through TCRdb reprocessing: fastp at Q25, MiXCR clone calling, in-frame beta chains kept. Each entry merges the rows of one CDR3 protein and shows their most common DNA and genes. Here the sample has around 430,000 distinct CDR3 sequences; roughly 42% occur a single time. The top ten clones comprise around 45% of the sample. Concerning this clonotype: The specificity of this receptor is unknown. No much larger clonotype is one base removed from it; base qualities were not supplied.

The chain is made from TRBV7-6 and TRBJ2-2; TRBD1 lines up with 7 middle nucleotides. Sequencing used cultured PBMCs, obtained from culture after CMV antigen stimulation. This sequence was found in a human donor in good health (CMV status not recorded). Some clones in this sample may be carry-over from other donors' samples. The CDR3 protein is CASSPGRRGMFGELFF. Read as DNA, the sequence is TGTGCCAGCAGCCCAGGGCGCAGGGGGATGTTCGGGGAGCTGTTTTTT.